Below are 23 T cell receptor beta chains sequenced from a single sample in a study of CD8 T cells in ankylosing spondylitis. Whole-study results and caveats: Blood from ankylosing spondylitis patients appeared to carry a characteristic roughly 8-variant TCR beta motif.

Each CDR3 protein is one row after TCRdb ran MiXCR on the 5' RACE reads. The sample shows fewer than 550,000 distinct CDR3 sequences, about 5.2% of them seen only once. These receptors' targets are unknown. The sequenced sample was blood, either unsorted or a sorted T cell fraction (not recorded which). These receptors came from a male donor with ankylosing spondylitis.

This clonotype appeared a few times. This chain joins TRBV20-1 and TRBJ1-2, with D hard to call. The V end was cut by 3 bases, the J end by 5 bases, with 7 bases between. Germline V gene sequence: CDR1 DFQATT, CDR2 SNEGSKA (reference sequence). The CDR3 is 11 amino acids. The chain's CDR3 is CSARESYGYTF. The CDR3 region has the DNA TGCAGTGCTAGGGAGAGTTATGGCTACACCTTC.

This clonotype was found many times. V usage is TRBV4-3 and J usage is TRBJ2-4, with D possibly being TRBD2 (6 bases). Germline-derived CDR1 and CDR2 are LGHNA and YSLEER. The CDR3 sequence is 17 residues long. V lost 4 bases and J lost 2, with 18 bases in between. The CDR3 is CASSPTRGGSSKNIQYF. As DNA, the CDR3 is TGCGCCAGCAGCCCGACAAGGGGAGGTTCATCCAAAAACATTCAGTACTTC.

This clonotype was seen repeatedly, ten times or more. The chain carries TRBV20-1 and TRBJ2-4; no reliable D call. Germline CDR1 and CDR2: DFQATT and SNEGSKA (reference sequence). Trimming left V 1 base short and J 7 bases short, with 5 bases between. The CDR3 loop spans 11 amino acids. The DNA of the CDR3 is TGCAGTGCTAGAGCCCGGAACATTCAGTACTTC. It encodes CSARARNIQYF.

The rearrangement links TRBV10-3 to TRBJ1-1; 7 bases align to TRBD1. The V and J ends lost 3 bases and 4 bases, in that order; junction bases with no gene match: 5. The CDR3 extends over 14 amino acids. CDR1 is ENHRY and CDR2 is SYGVKD in the germline V gene. As DNA, the CDR3 is TGTGCCATCAGTGAACCAGGGGGGAGCACTGAAGCTTTCTTT. Protein product: CAISEPGGSTEAFF.

This clonotype was seen at least ten times. The chain uses TRBV7-2 and TRBJ2-3; TRBD2 matches 7 bases. There are 15 residues in the CDR3. The trim removed 5 bases at V and 1 base at J, leaving 6 bases unmatched. Looked up from germline, CDR1 is SGHTA and CDR2 is FQGNSA. The CDR3 region is CASSTQRGRTDTQYF. CDR3 coding DNA: TGTGCCAGCAGCACCCAGCGGGGACGCACAGATACGCAGTATTTT.

In this sample, this clonotype turned up many times. This chain uses TRBV10-1 with TRBJ2-7; either TRBD1 or TRBD2 may fit D (5 bases each). V was trimmed by 6 bases and J by 3 bases, leaving 12 bases between them. CDR1 WNHNN and CDR2 SYGVQD come from the germline V gene (reference sequence). This CDR3 comprises 13 residues. The CDR3 coding sequence is TGCGCCAGCAGGGCGGGTCAGGGCTACGAGCAGTACTTC. Encoded protein: CASRAGQGYEQYF.

The chain uses TRBV4-3 and TRBJ1-4, with 7 bases that match TRBD1. The V gene's germline CDR1 is LGHNA and CDR2 YSLEER. V lost 0 bases, J lost 8 bases, and 9 bases stayed unmatched. The CDR3 is 16 residues long. The CDR3 sequence: CASSQDVGRGGEKLFF. The CDR3 region has the DNA TGCGCCAGCAGCCAAGACGTGGGCAGGGGGGGGGAAAAACTGTTTTTT.

This chain joins TRBV7-3 and TRBJ2-2; TRBD2 agrees at 7 bases. CDR1 and CDR2 (germline): SGHTA, FQGTGA. The trim removed 5 bases at V and 2 bases at J, leaving 8 bases unmatched. The CDR3 spans 16 residues. CDR3 nucleotide sequence: TGTGCCAGCAGCCGGGGGGATAGAGGCAACACCGGGGAGCTGTTTTTT. Its protein product is CASSRGDRGNTGELFF.

This clonotype appeared many times. The gene calls are TRBV20-1 and TRBJ2-3; 8 nucleotides align to TRBD1. The CDR3 sequence is 14 residues long. The germline CDR1 and CDR2 sequences are DFQATT and SNEGSKA (reference sequence). The V segment lost 2 bases and the J segment 6 bases; nucleotides outside the gene matches: 7. DNA of the CDR3: TGCAGTGCTAGACAGGGGGCCGGGTTGGATACGCAGTATTTT. It yields the protein CSARQGAGLDTQYF.

This clonotype was seen at least ten times. Here the CDR3 reads CASSQGLDTEAFF. The CDR3 DNA sequence: TGTGCCAGCTCACAAGGACTGGACACTGAAGCTTTCTTT. The V call is TRBV18, the J call TRBJ1-1; D ambiguous. The germline V gene encodes CDR1 KGHSH and CDR2 LQKENI. V was pared by 4 bases and J by 3 bases, with 9 bases between. The length of the CDR3 is 13 residues.

This clonotype was recorded at least ten times. The rearrangement joins TRBV12-3 or TRBV12-4 to TRBJ2-5, with D tentatively TRBD1 (6 bases). The V and J ends lost 2 bases and 1 base respectively, with 8 bases between them. The CDR3 loop spans 14 amino acids. CDR3 residues: CASSLRGIQETQYF. Here the CDR3 DNA reads TGTGCCAGCAGTTTAAGGGGGATCCAAGAGACCCAGTACTTC.

This clonotype was detected many times. This rearrangement joins TRBV7-2 to TRBJ2-7; TRBD1 or TRBD2 may be the D gene (5 bases each). V gave up 4 bases and J gave up 3 bases, with 13 bases separating them. Germline V gives CDR1 SGHTA, CDR2 FQGNSA. The CDR3 length is 14 residues. The CDR3 loop reads CASSSVGAFYEQYF. The CDR3 region has the DNA TGTGCCAGCAGCTCCGTCGGGGCCTTCTACGAGCAGTACTTC.

This clonotype occurred many times. The J gene is TRBJ1-2, the V gene TRBV27, with 9 bases identical to TRBD1. The junction had 7 bases not matched to a gene; V was cut back by 4 bases and J by 10 bases. CDR1 MNHEY and CDR2 SMNVEV come from the germline V gene (reference sequence). The CDR3 covers 13 residues. The CDR3 loop is CASSSQGAYYYTF. DNA for the CDR3: TGTGCCAGCAGTTCACAGGGGGCTTACTACTACACCTTC.

This clonotype was detected many times. The chain employs TRBV28 and TRBJ2-1; D gene ambiguous. The CDR3 is 15 amino acids. Germline CDR1 and CDR2: MDHEN and SYDVKM. V lost 2 bases, J lost 1 base, and 9 bases lay in between. The CDR3: CASSLASESYNEQFF. Here the CDR3 DNA reads TGTGCCAGCAGTTTAGCGAGCGAGTCCTACAATGAGCAGTTCTTC.

This clonotype showed up many times. V and J are TRBV20-1 and TRBJ1-5; D remains unclear. CDR3 length equals 13 residues. Germline V lookup: CDR1 DFQATT, CDR2 SNEGSKA (reference sequence). V was shortened by 1 base and J by 5 bases, with 9 bases between the two germline ends. The CDR3, as DNA: TGCAGTGCTAGAGTCAGCCGGGATCAGCCCCAGCATTTT. The encoded protein is CSARVSRDQPQHF.

This clonotype occurred many times. This rearrangement joins TRBV27 to TRBJ2-7, with 9 bases lining up with TRBD1. The CDR3 contains 12 residues. Germline V gene data show CDR1 as MNHEY and CDR2 as SMNVEV (reference sequence). J was trimmed by 6 bases and V by 5 bases; bases with no gene match: 2. The CDR3 loop reads CASSTGGREQYF. DNA for the CDR3: TGTGCCAGCAGTACAGGGGGCCGCGAGCAGTACTTC.

This clonotype was recorded a few times. V and J are TRBV4-1 and TRBJ2-6; 7 bases map to TRBD2. The CDR3 contains 17 residues. Looked up from germline, CDR1 is MGHRA and CDR2 is YSYEKL. After removal of 4 bases from V and 0 bases from J, the junction contained 6 bases not matched to a gene. The CDR3 region has the DNA TGCGCCAGCAGCCTTATGGGGGGGAGCTCTGGGGCCAACGTCCTGACTTTC. Amino acid sequence: CASSLMGGSSGANVLTF.

This clonotype was recorded at least ten times. The chain is built from TRBV12-3 or TRBV12-4 and TRBJ2-1; D is possibly TRBD2 (7 bases). The V end lost 0 bases, the J end lost 7 bases, and 13 bases lay between the germline ends. The CDR3 sequence is 15 residues long. The CDR3 coding sequence is TGTGCCAGCAGTTTAGCTGCGGGGGCTTGGAATGAGCAGTTCTTC. Residues: CASSLAAGAWNEQFF.

At least ten counts were recorded for this clonotype. This rearrangement joins TRBV29-1 to TRBJ2-2, with 13 bases aligning to TRBD2. The V gene end was trimmed by 6 bases and the J gene end by 6 bases; junction bases not matched to a gene: 7. This CDR3 has 15 amino acids. In germline, CDR1 is SQVTM, CDR2 ANQGSEA. The CDR3 nucleotides read TGCAGCGTCCGCAGGGGACTAGCGGGGTCCGGGGAGCTGTTTTTT. Protein product: CSVRRGLAGSGELFF.

This clonotype was counted many times. The J gene is TRBJ2-7, the V gene TRBV29-1; D is unresolved. The V end lost 4 bases, the J end lost 2 bases, and 15 bases lay between the germline ends. The CDR3 sequence is 14 residues long. Germline values: CDR1 SQVTM, CDR2 ANQGSEA. The CDR3 spells CSVASIGSPYEQYF. Written as DNA, the CDR3 is TGCAGCGTTGCTTCCATTGGCAGCCCCTACGAGCAGTACTTC.

This clonotype has at least ten counts. The chain employs TRBV21-1 and TRBJ2-5; TRBD2 was called by the table and not checked on the DNA. TRBV21-1 is classified as a pseudogene. This CDR3 comprises 15 residues. CDR3 loop: CASSGLAGDWETQYF. As DNA, the CDR3 is TGTGCCAGCAGCGGACTAGCGGGAGATTGGGAGACCCAGTACTTC.

There are many counts of this clonotype. This sequence joins TRBV18 and TRBJ2-7, with unresolved D. Per the germline V gene, CDR1 is KGHSH and CDR2 is LQKENI. The V end was cut by 5 bases, the J end by 5 bases, with 13 bases between. This CDR3 spans 13 amino acids. DNA for the CDR3: TGTGCCAGCTCATCCTGGGAAAGGGACGAGCAGTACTTC. Encoded protein: CASSSWERDEQYF.

This clonotype was observed many times. The chain joins TRBV5-1 to TRBJ2-3; TRBD1 aligns across 8 bases. This CDR3 has 12 amino acids. Germline lookup yields CDR1 SGHRS and CDR2 YFSETQ. V gave up 6 bases and J gave up 6 bases; unmatched junction bases: 3. The CDR3 DNA sequence: TGCGCCAGCACCTACAGGGGGGATACGCAGTATTTT. As protein: CASTYRGDTQYF.